Listed below are T cell receptor beta chains from one sample, sequenced in a study of shared clonotypes between healthy human individuals. Sequencing was performed with immunoSEQ multiplex PCR; in TCRdb, only in-frame clones are kept and a portion is missing. The sample has about 2.2 million clones, roughly 91% seen once. The sequencing sample was made of naive CD8+ T cells from PBMCs. These receptors were taken from a man between 18 and 29 years old in good health. Some clones in this sample may be carry-over from other donors' samples. Each CDR3 is given with its conserved first and last residue. Fields, in order: D gene, J gene, clone size, V gene, CDR3 DNA, CDR3 protein. A D gene is named only where the DNA matches it firmly. Only some rows state a clone size, as once, few, many or a class for expanded clones.

D: NA
J: TRBJ1-1
size: NA
V: TRBV6-5
DNA: TGTGCCAGCAGTTACGCGGAGGGTGACACTGAAGCTTTCTTT
CDR3: CASSYAEGDTEAFF

D: NA
J: TRBJ1-1
size: few
V: TRBV11-2
DNA: TGTGCCAGCAGCTCGGGGAGGGGCACTGAAGCTTTCTTT
CDR3: CASSSGRGTEAFF

D: NA
J: TRBJ2-7
size: once
V: TRBV27
DNA: TGTGCCAGCAGTTTGCGGCAGGAAAGCTACGAGCAGTACTTC
CDR3: CASSLRQESYEQYF

D: NA
J: TRBJ1-1
size: NA
V: TRBV5-8
DNA: TGTGCCAGCAGCTTTCGGTTTGTCGCCCTCGGGGGGATGAACACTGAAGCTTTCTTT
CDR3: CASSFRFVALGGMNTEAFF

D: TRBD1
J: TRBJ2-3
size: NA
V: TRBV2
DNA: TGTGCCAGCAGTGACCCGGGACAGGGGTTCACAGATACGCAGTATTTT
CDR3: CASSDPGQGFTDTQYF

D: NA
J: TRBJ1-1
size: NA
V: TRBV5-1
DNA: TGCGCCAGCAGCTGGGGGGGACTGAACACTGAAGCTTTCTTT
CDR3: CASSWGGLNTEAFF

D: NA
J: TRBJ2-7
size: NA
V: TRBV29-1
DNA: TGCAGCGCCTATATATCCGGGACAAGAAACGAGCAGTACTTC
CDR3: CSAYISGTRNEQYF

D: NA
J: TRBJ1-2
size: NA
V: TRBV11-2
DNA: TGTGCCAGCAGCTTAGACAACTATGGCTACACCTTC
CDR3: CASSLDNYGYTF

D: NA
J: TRBJ2-1
size: NA
V: TRBV9
DNA: TGTGCCAGCAGCGTAGACCCAGGGGGGACTGAGCAGTTCTTC
CDR3: CASSVDPGGTEQFF

D: NA
J: TRBJ1-2
size: NA
V: TRBV25-1
DNA: TGTGCCAGCAGTTCGGAGGGGGAAATGGTAGGCTACACCTTC
CDR3: CASSSEGEMVGYTF

D: TRBD2
J: TRBJ2-5
size: NA
V: TRBV13
DNA: TGTGCCAGCAGCCAAGGAGAGCGGGAGGGCCATCACCAAGAGACCCAGTACTTC
CDR3: CASSQGEREGHHQETQYF

D: NA
J: TRBJ1-1
size: NA
V: TRBV28
DNA: TGTGCCAGCAGCCTACGAAACCAGGGGATCGATTTCTTT
CDR3: CASSLRNQGIDFF

D: NA
J: TRBJ1-2
size: NA
V: TRBV6-1
DNA: TGTGCCAGCAGGGAAGAGGATAGATCTAACTATGGCTACACCTTC
CDR3: CASREEDRSNYGYTF